Shown below are 6 T cell receptor beta chains from a single sample sequenced in a study of blood T cell repertoires in COVID-19 (dated by TCRdb to the early 2020s). Receptor libraries were prepared by the immunoSEQ multiplex PCR assay. TCRdb re-hosts the immuneACCESS table, in-frame sequences only. Its copies lack some clones; in the studies checked, an unresolved V gene accounts for under half of them, and the cause for the rest is not known. The table for this sample lists 140,000 or so clones; approximately 80% of them were counted only once. Jointly, the top ten make up approximately 8.4% of the sample. The material sequenced was PBMCs or T cells enriched from blood (not recorded which). All receptors come from a man aged 50 to 59 who had recovered from COVID-19.

V is TRBV7-3 and J is TRBJ2-3; weak D call: TRBD1 (6 bases). In germline, CDR1 is SGHTA, CDR2 FQGTGA. V shed 6 bases and J shed 3 bases, with 10 bases lying between them. This CDR3 contains 13 residues. CDR3 residues: CASRWQGTDTQYF. CDR3 coding DNA: TGTGCCAGCAGGTGGCAGGGGACAGATACGCAGTATTTT.

This clone appeared a single time. The chain carries TRBV4-3 and TRBJ1-4; D not resolved. This CDR3 is built from 16 residues. Trimming shortened V by 1 base and J by 2 bases, and 11 bases separated the two germline ends. Germline V gives CDR1 LGHNA, CDR2 YSLEER. The CDR3 region has the DNA TGCGCCAGCAGCCAAGTACGGGGTAGCACTAATGAAAAACTGTTTTTT. The encoded protein is CASSQVRGSTNEKLFF.

The chain combines TRBV9 with TRBJ1-2; no clear D gene. The CDR3 runs 14 residues. From germline, CDR1 is SGDLS and CDR2 YYNGEE. Trimming removed 4 bases from V and 2 bases from J, with 12 bases in between. This CDR3 is CASSSQSWNYGYTF. Here the CDR3 DNA reads TGTGCCAGCAGCTCACAATCTTGGAACTATGGCTACACCTTC. Full variable domain (missing parts from reference TRBV9 and TRBJ1-2): DSGVTQTPKHLITATGQRVTLRCSPRSGDLSVYWYQQSLDQGLQFLIQYYNGEERAKGNILERFSAQQFPDLHSELNLSSLELGDSALYFCASSSQSWNYGYTFGSGTRLTVV.

This clone has just a few counts. The chain is built from TRBV6-2 or TRBV6-3 and TRBJ1-2; D is ambiguous. V gave up 6 bases and J gave up 1 base, with 21 bases separating them. CDR1 MNHEY and CDR2 SVGEGT come from the germline V gene. The CDR3 spans 17 residues. CDR3 in amino acids: CASSVGGPLVHNYGYTF. The CDR3 DNA is TGTGCCAGCAGCGTGGGAGGACCGCTGGTTCATAACTATGGCTACACCTTC.

The J gene is TRBJ1-6, the V gene TRBV20-1, with TRBD1 matching 10 bases. The CDR3 runs 15 residues. Trimming cost V 3 bases and J 10 bases; bases outside gene matches: 9. Germline values: CDR1 DFQATT, CDR2 SNEGSKA (reference sequence). CDR3 protein: CSASVSGQGRSPLHF. CDR3 in DNA: TGCAGTGCTAGTGTCTCGGGACAGGGGCGATCACCCCTCCACTTT.

The chain uses TRBV5-4 and TRBJ1-6; 8 bases match TRBD1. Losses at the gene ends were 4 bases for V and 8 bases for J; bases not matched to a gene: 8. This CDR3 region has 15 residues. The V gene's germline CDR1 is SGHNT and CDR2 YYREEE (reference sequence). CDR3 sequence reads: CASSPRTGKHSPLHF. CDR3 sequence (DNA): TGTGCCAGCAGCCCCCGGACAGGGAAGCATTCACCCCTCCACTTT.